This paragraph reports one TCR beta chain. The sample comes from a study of T cell clones after liver transplantation. For the study at large: TCRbeta sequencing after a pre-transplant mixed lymphocyte reaction identified graft-donor-reactive clones, later tracked in post-transplant blood.

V dropped 3 bases and J dropped 8 bases, with 11 bases sitting between them. The CDR3 covers 14 residues. In germline, CDR1 is MNHEY, CDR2 SMNVEV (reference sequence). The method was immunoSEQ multiplex PCR; TCRdb's version includes in-frame clones alone and lacks a portion of them. The repertoire holds some 80,000 clones, with around four fifths as singletons. The chain recombines TRBV27 with TRBJ1-6; D remains unclear. The TCR comes from a human patient who received a liver transplant. Some T cells may originate from the graft donor. The sample was CD4+ T cells from blood, taken around 50 months after liver transplant. The CDR3 sequence is CASSFPGMDSPLHF. In nucleotides, the CDR3 is TGTGCCAGCAGTTTCCCCGGTATGGATTCACCCCTCCACTTT.